The 13 T cell receptor beta chains below all came from one sample that was sequenced in a study of T cells in Graves' hyperthyroidism and ophthalmopathy. RNA transcripts served as the template for amplifying TCR beta CDR3 regions. HTBI primers were the set used in a first-round RT-PCR of the TCR CDR3. TCRdb reanalysed the multiplex PCR reads using MiXCR and keeps one entry per CDR3 protein. Of approximately 610,000 distinct CDR3 sequences in the sample, 16% were seen once. Sequenced input: blood. These receptor sequences come from a woman aged 18 to 35 with Graves' hyperthyroidism.

This clonotype has a count of ten or more. The chain couples TRBV12-3 or TRBV12-4 to TRBJ1-5, with D perhaps TRBD1 (5 bases). V was clipped by 6 bases and J by 1 base, with 13 bases between them. This CDR3 is 15 amino acids long. DNA for the CDR3: TGTGCCAGCAGACGGGGGGGGTTGAGCAATCAGCCCCAGCATTTT. Encoded protein: CASRRGGLSNQPQHF.

The CDR3 region is CASSQGREPQHF. CDR3 DNA sequence: TGCGCCAGCAGCCAAGGCAGGGAGCCCCAGCATTTT. The chain carries TRBV4-1 and TRBJ1-5; TRBD1 might be the D (5 bases). From germline, CDR1 is MGHRA and CDR2 YSYEKL. V lost 1 base to trimming and J lost 8 bases, with 6 bases between them. This CDR3 comprises 12 residues.

This clonotype was seen repeatedly, ten times or more. The chain has TRBV12-3 or TRBV12-4 and TRBJ2-7; 14 bases agree with TRBD2. Unmatched junction bases numbered 4, after V lost 6 bases and J lost 6 bases. This CDR3 has 14 amino acids. This CDR3 is CASSPGTSGSEQYF. DNA for the CDR3: TGTGCCAGCAGCCCAGGGACTAGCGGGAGCGAGCAGTACTTC.

There are many counts of this clonotype. V gene TRBV12-3 or TRBV12-4 combines with J gene TRBJ2-7; TRBD1 matches 10 bases. V lost 5 bases and J lost 3; bases outside the gene matches: 7. The CDR3 runs to 15 residues. The CDR3 DNA reads as TGTGCCAGCAGTGATGAGGGACAGGGGTTCTACGAGCAGTACTTC. The encoded protein is CASSDEGQGFYEQYF.

This clonotype was seen repeatedly, ten times or more. V gene TRBV27 combines with J gene TRBJ2-2; D is perhaps TRBD1 or TRBD2 (5 bases each). Germline V CDR1 and CDR2: MNHEY, SMNVEV (reference sequence). The V gene lost 7 bases and the J gene lost 0 bases, with 18 bases spanning the gap. The length of the CDR3 is 17 residues. CDR3 DNA sequence: TGTGCCAGCAAAAATCGAGGGCAGGGCACGAACACCGGGGAGCTGTTTTTT. As protein: CASKNRGQGTNTGELFF.

This clonotype was seen repeatedly, ten times or more. This chain joins TRBV5-1 and TRBJ2-1; D may be TRBD1 or TRBD2 (5 bases each). The germline V gene has CDR1 SGHRS and CDR2 YFSETQ. V was pared by 4 bases and J by 8 bases, with 19 bases between. The CDR3 consists of 15 residues. The CDR3: CASSLQELVIYEQFF. CDR3 sequence (DNA): TGCGCCAGCAGCCTACAGGAACTAGTTATCTATGAGCAGTTCTTC.

This clonotype was counted many times. This chain joins TRBV28 and TRBJ2-5; 10 nucleotides agree with TRBD1. Germline V gives CDR1 MDHEN, CDR2 SYDVKM. The CDR3 length is 15 residues. The ends lost 7 bases at V and 2 bases at J; junction bases unmatched: 7. The CDR3: CASMTGGAGQETQYF. Written as DNA, the CDR3 is TGTGCCAGCATGACAGGGGGCGCGGGTCAAGAGACCCAGTACTTC.

The chain links TRBV28 to TRBJ2-7; TRBD2 matches at 7 bases. CDR3 length equals 15 residues. Germline CDR1 reads MDHEN; CDR2 reads SYDVKM. Trimming cost V 5 bases and J 3 bases; bases outside gene matches: 10. The CDR3 reads CASSALAGGGYEQYF. The CDR3 bases are TGTGCCAGCAGTGCTTTAGCGGGTGGGGGCTACGAGCAGTACTTC.

About this clonotype: A junction boundary mismatches the germline segment, possibly from a read error. The V and J genes are TRBV20-1 and TRBJ2-7, with D perhaps being TRBD1 or TRBD2 (6 bases each). This CDR3 is 15 amino acids long. Germline CDR1 DFQATT, CDR2 SNEGSKA (reference sequence). CDR3 loop: CSARGEGGLTYERYF. CDR3 sequence (DNA): TGCAGTGCTAGGGGAGAGGGGGGCTTAACCTACGAGCGGTACTTC.

The genes are TRBV20-1 and TRBJ1-1; D gene unclear. The length of the CDR3 is 13 residues. The germline V and J ends were trimmed by 2 bases and 4 bases, with 11 bases remaining between them. In germline, CDR1 is DFQATT, CDR2 SNEGSKA (reference sequence). CDR3 amino acids: CSARRPLSTEAFF. CDR3 DNA sequence: TGCAGTGCTAGACGGCCTTTGAGCACTGAAGCTTTCTTT.

CDR3 DNA sequence: TGTGCCTGGAGGGGGCAAGAGACCCAGTACTTC. The encoded protein is CAWRGQETQYF. The chain uses TRBV30 and TRBJ2-5; D remains unclear. The germline V gene has CDR1 GTSNPN and CDR2 SVGIG (reference sequence). V was trimmed by 3 bases and J by 2 bases, leaving 4 bases between them. This CDR3 comprises 11 residues.

This clonotype was seen many times. The chain links TRBV6-2 or TRBV6-3 to TRBJ2-3; 7 nucleotides line up with TRBD2. The CDR3 covers 19 residues. J lost 2 bases, V lost 3 bases, and 17 bases had no gene match. The germline V gene encodes CDR1 MNHEY and CDR2 SVGEGT. The CDR3 bases are TGTGCCAGCAGTTATAACCAGCGGGGAGAATTATCCTACACAGATACGCAGTATTTT. It translates to CASSYNQRGELSYTDTQYF.

This clonotype has ten or more counts. The rearrangement links TRBV2 to TRBJ1-1, with a possible D match to TRBD1 (5 bases). V lost 4 bases to trimming and J lost 3 bases, with 9 bases between them. Germline values: CDR1 SNHLY, CDR2 FYNNEI. CDR3 length: 13 residues. The CDR3 sequence: CASSGDGDTEAFF. In nucleotides, the CDR3 is TGTGCCAGCAGTGGGGACGGAGACACTGAAGCTTTCTTT.